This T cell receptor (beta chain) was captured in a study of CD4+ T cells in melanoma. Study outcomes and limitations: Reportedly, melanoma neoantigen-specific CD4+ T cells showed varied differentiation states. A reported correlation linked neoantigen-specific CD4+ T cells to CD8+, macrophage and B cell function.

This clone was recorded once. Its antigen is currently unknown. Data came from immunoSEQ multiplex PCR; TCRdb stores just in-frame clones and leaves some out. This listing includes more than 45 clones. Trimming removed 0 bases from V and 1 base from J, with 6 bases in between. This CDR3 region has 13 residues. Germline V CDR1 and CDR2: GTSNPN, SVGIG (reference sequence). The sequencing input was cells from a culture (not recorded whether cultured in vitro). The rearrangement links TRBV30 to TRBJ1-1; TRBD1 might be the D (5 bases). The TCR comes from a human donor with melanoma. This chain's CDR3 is CAWSVGGNTEAFF. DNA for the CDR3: TGTGCCTGGAGTGTTGGGGGGAACACTGAAGCTTTCTTT.